This T cell receptor (beta chain) came from a study of PD-1 blockade in classical Hodgkin lymphoma. General study findings and limits: Significant TCR diversity gains by C4D1 occurred in CD4+ but not CD8+ cells. Compared with healthy donors, newly diagnosed patients reportedly showed lower baseline TCR diversity. Exclusion covered patients beginning nivolumab under 1 year post-ASCT.

Losses at the gene ends were 3 bases for V and 1 base for J; bases not matched to a gene: 9. Per germline, CDR1 LNHDA and CDR2 SQIVND (reference sequence). This CDR3 region has 17 residues. Sequenced by immunoSEQ multiplex PCR; TCRdb stores in-frame clones only, minus some. The sample holds some 93,000 clones, roughly 92% seen once. With respect to this clone: Its specificity is unknown.

All the patients suffered relapse after autologous stem cell transplantation, and brentuximab vedotin exposure differed. The TCR sequence derives from a human donor with classical Hodgkin lymphoma. The gene calls are TRBV19 and TRBJ1-1; 9 bases are shared with TRBD1. The sample was peripheral blood mononuclear cells (PBMCs), taken at baseline. DNA of the CDR3: TGTGCCAGTAGTATCTCCGGGACAGGGCTCCGGAACACTGAAGCTTTCTTT. This encodes CASSISGTGLRNTEAFF.